This T cell receptor beta chain was identified during a study of glioma-infiltrating T cells after dendritic cell vaccination. Study at large: Autologous tumor lysate was loaded overnight onto monocyte-derived dendritic cells grown approximately 7 days with IL-4 and GM-CSF. Dendritic cell vaccine was injected intradermally three times, biweekly. Regarding the study as a whole: Few patients contributed both blood and tumor specimens.

Time point in this sample: after dendritic cell vaccination, including at tumor progression/relapse. Remarks on this clone: Its antigen remains unidentified. The same CDR3 is also encoded by other DNA sequences in this sample.

The PCR used 60 V beta and 13 J beta primers. The assay was immunoSEQ multiplex PCR, and TCRdb's table has in-frame clones only and misses some. The sample has more than 85,000 clones, around 91% seen once. The sequence was collected from a human donor with glioblastoma. The sequences come from blood, collected after dendritic cell vaccination.

CDR3 bases: TGTGCCAGCAGTGCAGACAGGGCTAATTCACCCCTCCACTTT. This gives the protein CASSADRANSPLHF. The chain recombines TRBV2 with TRBJ1-6, with 7 bases identical to TRBD1. The V and J ends lost 4 bases and 6 bases, in that order; junction bases with no gene match: 3. The CDR3 runs 14 residues. CDR1 is SNHLY and CDR2 is FYNNEI in the germline V gene.